These 15 T cell receptor beta chains originate from one sample sequenced in a study of shared clonotypes between healthy human individuals. The assay was immunoSEQ multiplex PCR, and TCRdb's table has in-frame clones only and misses some. The sample lists fewer than 600,000 clones, roughly 77% occurring once. The specimen was PBMCs. The receptors come from a woman between 40 and 55 years old in good health. Some clones in this sample may be carry-over from other donors' samples.

The V gene is TRBV19, the J gene TRBJ2-5, with 8 nucleotides matching TRBD1. Germline-derived CDR1 and CDR2 are LNHDA and SQIVND (reference sequence). The CDR3 extends over 14 amino acids. The trim removed 5 bases at V and 5 bases at J, leaving 7 bases unmatched. CDR3 sequence reads: CASSASGGGETQYF. CDR3 DNA sequence: TGTGCCAGTAGTGCCTCAGGGGGCGGTGAGACCCAGTACTTC. The full variable domain, with the rest looked up from reference TRBV19 and TRBJ2-5, is DGGITQSPKYLFRKEGQNVTLSCEQNLNHDAMYWYRQDPGQGLRLIYYSQIVNDFQKGDIAEGYSVSREKKESFPLTVTSAQKNPTAFYLCASSASGGGETQYFGPGTRLLVL.

This chain connects TRBV19 to TRBJ1-2, with D hard to call. This CDR3 is 13 amino acids long. V shed 3 bases and J shed 6 bases, with 11 bases lying between them. Germline V gene data show CDR1 as LNHDA and CDR2 as SQIVND (reference sequence). CDR3 amino acids: CASSIAGSDGYTF. DNA for the CDR3: TGTGCCAGTAGTATCGCAGGATCGGATGGCTACACCTTC.

This chain connects TRBV28 to TRBJ2-1; 16 nucleotides agree with TRBD2. This CDR3 comprises 18 residues. V shed 4 bases, J shed 2 bases, and the junction held 5 bases outside the gene matches. Germline assignment: CDR1 MDHEN and CDR2 SYDVKM. This chain's CDR3 is CASSSGLAGGMPYNEQFF. CDR3 bases: TGTGCCAGCAGTTCGGGACTAGCGGGAGGGATGCCCTACAATGAGCAGTTCTTC.

The chain is built from TRBV7-2 and TRBJ1-5; D unresolved. Per the germline V gene, CDR1 is SGHTA and CDR2 is FQGNSA. V lost 3 bases and J lost 4, with 7 bases in between. CDR3 size: 13 residues. The chain's CDR3 is CASSFGENQPQHF. CDR3 coding DNA: TGTGCCAGCAGCTTTGGGGAAAATCAGCCCCAGCATTTT.

This chain uses TRBV2 with TRBJ1-2; D is possibly TRBD1 (5 bases). Germline CDR1 and CDR2: SNHLY and FYNNEI. The CDR3 loop spans 13 amino acids. V was shortened by 6 bases and J by 4 bases, with 12 bases between the two germline ends. In nucleotides, the CDR3 is TGTGCCAGCAGCGTTACAGGAGTCTATGGCTACACCTTC. Its protein is CASSVTGVYGYTF.

The chain employs TRBV7-2 and TRBJ2-1; a possible D gene is TRBD2 (6 bases). Trimming shortened V by 4 bases and J by 8 bases, and 15 bases separated the two germline ends. The germline gives CDR1 SGHTA, CDR2 FQGNSA. This CDR3 comprises 14 residues. In DNA form, the CDR3 reads TGTGCCAGCAGCTCTGCTCGAACGGGGGATGAGCAGTTCTTC. It is translated as CASSSARTGDEQFF.

J is TRBJ2-1 and V is TRBV23-1; weak D call: TRBD1 (5 bases). TRBV23-1 is noted as an ORF with a role that remains uncertain. The CDR3 contains 15 residues. V lost 3 bases and J lost 2, with 11 bases in between. CDR3 protein: CASSHWGGPYNEQFF. The CDR3 DNA reads as TGCGCCAGCAGTCACTGGGGCGGACCCTACAATGAGCAGTTCTTC.

The gene calls are TRBV30 and TRBJ2-1; 7 nucleotides match TRBD2. The CDR3 covers 14 residues. Per germline, CDR1 GTSNPN and CDR2 SVGIG (reference sequence). J was trimmed by 1 base and V by 2 bases; bases with no gene match: 2. CDR3 sequence reads: CAWSYGRSYNEQFF. In DNA form, the CDR3 reads TGTGCCTGGAGTTACGGGAGGTCCTACAATGAGCAGTTCTTC.

This chain uses TRBV28 with TRBJ2-4; 8 positions agree with TRBD1. J was trimmed by 0 bases and V by 4 bases; bases with no gene match: 11. Per germline, CDR1 MDHEN and CDR2 SYDVKM. The CDR3 consists of 18 residues. CDR3 nucleotides: TGTGCCAGCAGTTCCCAGCGCGGACAGGGAAGAGCCAAAAACATTCAGTACTTC. It translates to CASSSQRGQGRAKNIQYF.

The chain is built from TRBV4-3 and TRBJ2-3, with D unclear. Germline values: CDR1 LGHNA, CDR2 YSLEER. Trimming removed 5 bases from V and 0 bases from J, with 12 bases in between. The CDR3 extends over 15 amino acids. The DNA of the CDR3 is TGCGCCAGCAGCTACGAAATCACTAGCACAGATACGCAGTATTTT. This translates into CASSYEITSTDTQYF.

The J gene is TRBJ1-5, the V gene TRBV5-6; D is possibly TRBD1 (5 bases). Per germline, CDR1 SGHDT and CDR2 YYEEEE. The V gene lost 2 bases and the J gene lost 0 bases, with 15 bases spanning the gap. The length of the CDR3 is 17 residues. The DNA for the CDR3 is TGTGCCAGCAGCTTACGGCAGGGCAAATATAGCAATCAGCCCCAGCATTTT. Translation gives CASSLRQGKYSNQPQHF.

The chain is built from TRBV23-1 and TRBJ2-1; 14 nucleotides align to TRBD2. Being an ORF, TRBV23-1 has a function that is uncertain. V dropped 8 bases and J dropped 3; count of bases not matched to a gene: 9. This CDR3 has 17 residues. The DNA of the CDR3 is TGCGCCAGCCTCGGGACTAGCGGGAGCCTTTTCTACAATGAGCAGTTCTTC. It codes for CASLGTSGSLFYNEQFF.

V gene TRBV25-1 combines with J gene TRBJ2-3; D perhaps matches TRBD1 (7 bases). Per the germline V gene, CDR1 is MGHDK and CDR2 is SYGVNS. V shed 1 base and J shed 5 bases, with 16 bases lying between them. This CDR3 is 16 amino acids long. The CDR3 region has the DNA TGTGCCAGCAGTGAATCGGCAGGGGGAGGTTTAGATACGCAGTATTTT. Its protein product is CASSESAGGGLDTQYF. Drawing the rest from reference TRBV25-1 and TRBJ2-3, the complete variable domain is EADIYQTPRYLVIGTGKKITLECSQTMGHDKMYWYQQDPGMELHLIHYSYGVNSTEKGDLSSESTVSRIRTEHFPLTLESARPSHTSQYLCASSESAGGGLDTQYFGPGTRLTVL.

The chain has TRBV5-1 and TRBJ2-1; TRBD2 agrees at 8 bases. Germline V gene sequence: CDR1 SGHRS, CDR2 YFSETQ. This CDR3 spans 14 amino acids. V gave up 7 bases and J gave up 4 bases; unmatched junction bases: 7. The DNA of the CDR3 is TGCGCCAGCTCCCGTAGCGGGGTATACAATGAGCAGTTCTTC. As protein: CASSRSGVYNEQFF.

The V call is TRBV15, the J call TRBJ2-2; D call uncertain. Trimming stripped 0 bases from V and 3 bases from J, with 5 bases between. CDR3 length: 14 amino acids. Per germline, CDR1 LNHNV and CDR2 YYDKDF (reference sequence). CDR3 residues: CATSRDRYTGELFF. The CDR3 DNA follows: TGTGCCACCAGCAGAGACAGATACACCGGGGAGCTGTTTTTT.